These T cell receptor beta chains were read from a single sample in a study of cytomegalovirus exposure and HLA in healthy donors. Assay: immunoSEQ multiplex PCR; the TCRdb copy retains only in-frame clones and omits some. Of hundreds of thousands of clones listed, approximately 78% are singletons. Sequencing was carried out using PBMCs. The origin of the receptors is a male donor in good health and CMV-seronegative. Both conserved end residues are part of each CDR3. A D gene is named only where the DNA matches it firmly. Clone size is given for some rows only: seen once, a few or many times, or a class if the clone is expanded.

V gene,J gene,clone size,D gene,CDR3 DNA,CDR3 protein
TRBV30,TRBJ2-1,-,-,TGTGCCTGGAGTGTACTTTCAAACAATGAGCAGTTCTTC,CAWSVLSNNEQFF
TRBV29-1,TRBJ2-2,-,TRBD2,TGCAGCGTCCTAGGGGGACTAGCGGGGTCCGGGGAGCTGTTTTTT,CSVLGGLAGSGELFF
TRBV14,TRBJ1-1,-,-,TGTGCCAGCAGCCAAGTAGGGAGCACTGAAGCTTTCTTT,CASSQVGSTEAFF
TRBV29-1,TRBJ2-5,-,-,TGCAGCGCCCGGAGCTCCCTTAAACGGGAGACCCAGTACTTC,CSARSSLKRETQYF
TRBV7-8,TRBJ2-1,-,TRBD2,TGTGCCAGCAGCATCCTCCTAGCGGGGGCCTTCGATGAGCAGTTCTTC,CASSILLAGAFDEQFF
TRBV9,TRBJ2-3,-,-,TGTGCCAGCAGCGTAGCTATTTCTGAAACAGATACGCAGTATTTT,CASSVAISETDTQYF
TRBV7-8,TRBJ2-1,few,-,TGTGCCACCCGGCTTGAGGTTGAGCAGTTCTTC,CATRLEVEQFF
TRBV7-9,TRBJ1-2,-,TRBD1,TGTTCCAGCAGCCCGGAGGGGGGACAGGGGATTTTCTATGGCTACACCTTC,CSSSPEGGQGIFYGYTF
TRBV9,TRBJ2-5,-,TRBD2,TGTGCCAGCAGCGCCCCGGGACTAGCGGGAGAGGAGACCCAGTACTTC,CASSAPGLAGEETQYF
TRBV6-4,TRBJ2-3,-,-,TGTGCCAGCAGTGACTCGACCGGAGCTACAGATACGCAGTATTTT,CASSDSTGATDTQYF
TRBV27,TRBJ2-7,-,TRBD2,TGTGCCAGCAGTTTAGCGGGAGTGTCTTCCTACGAGCAGTACTTC,CASSLAGVSSYEQYF
TRBV19,TRBJ2-2,-,-,TGTGCCAGCGGACTGAACACCGGGGAGCTGTTTTTT,CASGLNTGELFF
TRBV9,TRBJ2-7,-,-,TGTGCCAGCAGCGTAGAACCTAATAGCGGCGAGCAGTACTTC,CASSVEPNSGEQYF
TRBV28,TRBJ1-2,-,-,TGTGCCAGCAGTTTACCCGGGAGCAGCTATGGCTACACCTTC,CASSLPGSSYGYTF
TRBV5-1,TRBJ2-7,-,TRBD1,TGCGCCAGCAGCATAGGACAGGACAGCTCCTACGAGCAGTACTTC,CASSIGQDSSYEQYF
TRBV7-9,TRBJ2-5,-,TRBD1,TGTGCCAGCAGCCCATTGGACAGGGTTGCTGAGACCCAGTACTTC,CASSPLDRVAETQYF
TRBV9,TRBJ2-7,-,TRBD1,TGTGCCAGCAGCCCCGGACAGGGGGCGCAGTACGAGCAGTACTTC,CASSPGQGAQYEQYF
TRBV15,TRBJ2-7,-,-,TGTGCCACCAGCAGACCCGGGGGTTCCTACGAGCAGTACTTC,CATSRPGGSYEQYF
TRBV5-6,TRBJ2-3,-,-,TGTGCCAGCAGCCAGGGGTCGGGTAGCACAGATACGCAGTATTTT,CASSQGSGSTDTQYF
TRBV6-5,TRBJ2-3,-,TRBD1,TGTGCCAGCAGTTACCGGGGACAGTTGGTAGATACGCAGTATTTT,CASSYRGQLVDTQYF
TRBV6-6,TRBJ2-1,once,TRBD1,TGTGCCAGCAGTAGCCAAGGGGGCGAGCAGTTCTTC,CASSSQGGEQFF
TRBV10-3,TRBJ1-2,few,-,TGTGCCATCAGTGGTCTCAGTTATGGCTACACCTTC,CAISGLSYGYTF
TRBV7-6,TRBJ1-2,once,TRBD1,TGTGCCAGCAGCTTGGGACAGAACTATGGCTACACCTTC,CASSLGQNYGYTF
TRBV7-9,TRBJ1-5,few,-,TGTGCCAGCAGTGAAGGACAGTCCCAAGGGAATCAGCCCCAGCATTTT,CASSEGQSQGNQPQHF
TRBV28,TRBJ2-3,-,TRBD2,TGTGCCAGCAGTTCGAAACTAGCGGGAGCGGTCACAGATACGCAGTATTTT,CASSSKLAGAVTDTQYF
TRBV29-1,TRBJ2-5,once,TRBD2,TGCAGCGTTGCCCGACTAGCAAACCAAGAGACCCAGTACTTC,CSVARLANQETQYF
TRBV18,TRBJ2-3,-,-,TGTGCCAGCTCACGTACCACGGTTACAGATACGCAGTATTTT,CASSRTTVTDTQYF
TRBV7-9,TRBJ2-7,-,TRBD1,TGTTCCAGCAGCTCAGGGGGCTACGAGCAGTACTTC,CSSSSGGYEQYF
TRBV25-1,TRBJ1-3,-,-,TGTGCCAGCAAATCCCAGGGCTTTGGAAACACCATATATTTT,CASKSQGFGNTIYF
TRBV10-2,TRBJ2-2,few,-,TGCGCCAGCAGTTTAACAGGAGCCCAGACCGGGGAGCTGTTTTTT,CASSLTGAQTGELFF
TRBV7-8,TRBJ2-2,once,TRBD2,TGTGCCAGCAGCTTCTTAGCGGGAGGGTCCGTTGTGGGGGAGCTGTTTTTT,CASSFLAGGSVVGELFF
TRBV7-9,TRBJ2-2,once,-,TGTGCCAGCAGCATAACCGGGGGGCAGAGCTACACCGGGGAGCTGTTTTTT,CASSITGGQSYTGELFF
TRBV29-1,TRBJ2-3,-,-,TGCAGTTCCCGTTGGAGGGTCCCAGATACGCAGTATTTT,CSSRWRVPDTQYF
TRBV6-5,TRBJ1-4,-,-,TGTGCCAGCAGTTCCCTCCGGGACATTAATGAAAAACTGTTTTTT,CASSSLRDINEKLFF
TRBV18,TRBJ2-1,-,-,TGTGCCAGCTCACCACCGTCGGGGGAGCAGTTCTTC,CASSPPSGEQFF
TRBV6-1,TRBJ2-7,-,TRBD2,TGTGCCAGCAGGGTCGGGAGGGCCTCCTACGAGCAGTACTTC,CASRVGRASYEQYF